The 24 T cell receptor beta chains below all came from one sample that was sequenced in a study of blood T cells in healthy people across ages. Through a sample-barcoded 5' primer and a J-beta primer mix, a second PCR was run for roughly 7 to 12 cycles. One entry per CDR3 protein results from TCRdb running MiXCR on the 5' RACE reads. The sample includes 650,000 to 700,000 distinct CDR3 sequences, roughly half seen only once; the top ten take roughly 14%. The sample consisted of blood. Receptors were obtained from a woman of 80 years or more in good health.

Many counts were recorded for this clonotype. V is TRBV7-2 and J is TRBJ2-5; weak D call: TRBD2 (5 bases). Germline V gene lookup returns CDR1 SGHTA and CDR2 FQGNSA. Trimming shortened V by 8 bases and J by 5 bases, and 15 bases separated the two germline ends. The CDR3 totals 13 residues. The CDR3, as DNA: TGTGCCAGCTGCCTGGAGGTTTCTGAGACCCAGTACTTC. Translation gives CASCLEVSETQYF.

The sample holds a few counts of this clonotype. CDR3 nucleotide sequence: TGTGCCAGCAGCTTCGAACGGAATACTGAAGCTTTCTTT. Residues: CASSFERNTEAFF. J is TRBJ1-1 and V is TRBV7-6; unclear D gene. Germline CDR1 and CDR2: SGHVS and FNYEAQ. This CDR3 region has 13 residues. Trimming removed 3 bases from V and 5 bases from J, with 10 bases in between.

This clonotype was observed once. A read error may be the cause here, since a much bigger clone is one base away. The V gene is TRBV5-1, the J gene TRBJ2-3, with D hard to call. The CDR3 length is 15 residues. Germline V gene data show CDR1 as SGHRS and CDR2 as YFSETQ. Between the trimmed V and J ends, which lost 0 bases and 1 base, there was a span of 9 bases. The CDR3 spells CASSLASDRTDTQYF. The CDR3 region has the DNA TGCGCCAGCAGCTTGGCTTCCGACCGCACAGATACGCAGTATTTT.

The J gene is TRBJ2-1, the V gene TRBV29-1; D tentatively reads TRBD1 or TRBD2 (5 bases each). Trimming removed 6 bases at V and 7 bases at J, with 22 bases between. This CDR3 region has 15 residues. CDR1 is SQVTM and CDR2 is ANQGSEA in the germline V gene. The CDR3 nucleotides read TGCAGCGTGATAAATCCAGGGAGCTTCGTAAATGAGCAGTTCTTC. It translates to CSVINPGSFVNEQFF.

This clonotype has just a few counts. A much bigger clone sits one base away, suggesting this may be a read error. The chain is built from TRBV5-1 and TRBJ2-7; either TRBD1 or TRBD2 may supply D (5 bases each). The germline gives CDR1 SGHRS, CDR2 YFSETQ. Deletions cut 0 bases from V and 3 bases from J, with 19 bases between. The CDR3 has 17 residues. CDR3 DNA: TGCGCCAGCAGCTTGGGGGGGTCTGTCGAAAACCGCTACGAGCAGTACTTC. Translated, it gives CASSLGGSVENRYEQYF.

The V gene is TRBV3-1, the J gene TRBJ1-1, with D unresolved. The V and J ends lost 0 bases and 4 bases respectively, with 15 bases between them. Looked up from germline, CDR1 is LGHDT and CDR2 is YNNKEL (reference sequence). There are 16 residues in the CDR3. CDR3 in DNA: TGTGCCAGCAGCCAAGAAAGGATCCGTTGGAGCACTGAAGCTTTCTTT. Its translation is CASSQERIRWSTEAFF.

This clonotype has more than one count but fewer than ten. The germline gene is not matched at one end of the junction; a read error may be the cause. The genes are TRBV30 and TRBJ2-5; no firm D call. Per the germline V gene, CDR1 is GTSNPN and CDR2 is SVGIG (reference sequence). CDR3 length: 10 amino acids. CDR3: CAWRKEIQYF. As DNA, the CDR3 is TGTGCCTGGCGTAAAGAGATCCAGTACTTC.

This clonotype came up many times. The junction does not match germline at one end; this may be a read error. The chain couples TRBV12-3 or TRBV12-4 to TRBJ2-5; 7 bases map to TRBD2. The CDR3 runs 14 residues. The CDR3 region has the DNA TGCGCCAGCAGCTTAGGCGGCGGGAGAGAGACCCAGTACTTC. Amino acid sequence: CASSLGGGRETQYF.

This sequence joins TRBV29-1 and TRBJ2-1, with D possibly being TRBD2 (5 bases). The CDR3 totals 15 residues. Germline loops: CDR1 SQVTM, CDR2 ANQGSEA. Trimming stripped 4 bases from V and 6 bases from J, with 19 bases between. CDR3 nucleotide sequence: TGCAGCGTTGGGACTGTTGACCTCTGGGGCAATGAGCAGTTCTTC. It codes for CSVGTVDLWGNEQFF.

This clonotype was recorded only once. The chain combines TRBV5-1 with TRBJ2-1, with 10 bases aligning to TRBD1. The CDR3 is 16 residues long. CDR1 is SGHRS and CDR2 is YFSETQ in the germline V gene. The junction had 4 bases not matched to a gene; V was cut back by 0 bases and J by 4 bases. The CDR3 DNA reads TGCGCCAGCAGCTTGGAGACAGGGGGCGAGTACAATGAGCAGTTCTTC. Its translation is CASSLETGGEYNEQFF.

Details on this clonotype: A much larger clone is a single base away; this may be a read error. The rearrangement joins TRBV29-1 to TRBJ2-7; a weak D match, TRBD2 (5 bases). Germline lookup yields CDR1 SQVTM and CDR2 ANQGSEA. This CDR3 region has 11 residues. V lost 3 bases to trimming and J lost 4 bases, with 7 bases between them. CDR3 loop: CSVDSGYEQYF. DNA of the CDR3: TGCAGCGTTGATTCGGGGTACGAGCAGTACTTC.

CDR3 residues: CASSFASGSDIQYF. The CDR3 DNA sequence: TGTGCCAGCAGTTTCGCTAGCGGGTCAGACATTCAGTACTTC. The chain employs TRBV28 and TRBJ2-4; 8 positions agree with TRBD2. The CDR3 extends over 14 amino acids. Trimming cost V 3 bases and J 8 bases; bases outside gene matches: 6. CDR1 is MDHEN and CDR2 is SYDVKM in the germline V gene.

The V and J genes are TRBV28 and TRBJ2-1, with 8 bases identical to TRBD1. This CDR3 region has 16 residues. Germline lookup yields CDR1 MDHEN and CDR2 SYDVKM. V lost 1 base and J lost 6; bases outside the gene matches: 8. In DNA, the CDR3 is TGTGCCAGCAGTTTATTCTGGACAGGGAGGTTCAATGAGCAGTTCTTC. The encoded protein is CASSLFWTGRFNEQFF.

This clonotype was seen only a few times. The chain recombines TRBV2 with TRBJ2-2; D remains unclear. Germline CDR1 SNHLY, CDR2 FYNNEI. The CDR3 length is 18 residues. V lost 7 bases, J lost 5 bases, and 26 bases lay in between. The CDR3 DNA sequence: TGTGCCAGCATAGTCGGTGGCACGGGCTCCAAAGGAACCGGGGAGCTGTTTTTT. This encodes CASIVGGTGSKGTGELFF.

The chain joins TRBV29-1 to TRBJ1-5; D call uncertain. Germline CDR1 reads SQVTM; CDR2 reads ANQGSEA. V lost 7 bases to trimming and J lost 5 bases, with 12 bases between them. This CDR3 is 12 amino acids long. CDR3 sequence (DNA): TGCAGCGATGGGCCAGAAGATCAGCCCCAGCATTTT. Translating gives CSDGPEDQPQHF.

This sequence joins TRBV20-1 and TRBJ2-1; no clear D gene. Trimming took off 3 bases at V and 10 bases at J, with 13 bases between the two ends. Per the germline V gene, CDR1 is DFQATT and CDR2 is SNEGSKA (reference sequence). This CDR3 is built from 12 residues. The CDR3 protein is CSASRSSWEQFF. For the CDR3, the DNA is TGCAGTGCTAGCCGGAGTTCTTGGGAGCAGTTCTTC.

Ten or more counts support this clonotype. The gene calls are TRBV6-6 and TRBJ1-5, with 7 bases identical to TRBD1. The germline CDR1 and CDR2 sequences are MNHNY and SVGAGI (reference sequence). The junction had 5 bases not matched to a gene; V was cut back by 5 bases and J by 7 bases. CDR3 size: 13 residues. Written as DNA, the CDR3 is TGTGCCAGCAGTGACAGGGTAGGGCAGCCCCAGCATTTT. Its translation is CASSDRVGQPQHF.

The V call is TRBV27, the J call TRBJ2-3, with TRBD2 as a possible D gene (6 bases). Germline V gives CDR1 MNHEY, CDR2 SMNVEV (reference sequence). The CDR3 loop spans 14 amino acids. With 3 bases removed from V and 5 bases from J, the gap between germline ends came to 12 bases. The chain's CDR3 is CASSFAGPKDTQYF. The CDR3 DNA reads as TGTGCCAGCAGTTTTGCGGGGCCGAAAGATACGCAGTATTTT.

This clonotype was detected a few times. V is TRBV4-1 and J is TRBJ2-1; maybe TRBD2 (6 bases). CDR1 MGHRA and CDR2 YSYEKL come from the germline V gene. The CDR3 spans 17 residues. V shed 0 bases and J shed 8 bases, with 20 bases lying between them. CDR3 nucleotide sequence: TGCGCCAGCAGCCAAGAGTTTAGCGGTGGAGGGCTATATGAGCAGTTCTTC. Translation: CASSQEFSGGGLYEQFF.

In regard to this clonotype: One base away lies a much larger clone, so this may be a sequencing read error. The genes are TRBV2 and TRBJ2-1; D possibly corresponds to TRBD1 (6 bases). Germline V gene data show CDR1 as SNHLY and CDR2 as FYNNEI. V gave up 1 base and J gave up 15 bases, with 22 bases separating them. This CDR3 is 15 amino acids long. As DNA, the CDR3 is TGTGCCAGCAGTGAAGGGGACACCTGGACCCTAATGACGTTCTTC. Its translation: CASSEGDTWTLMTFF.

In regard to this clonotype: This clone may be a read error of a much larger clone one base away. The chain carries TRBV6-5 and TRBJ2-1; the D gene is possibly TRBD2 (5 bases). V lost 4 bases, J lost 11 bases, and 21 bases lay in between. Germline V gives CDR1 MNHEY, CDR2 SVGAGI. CDR3 length equals 15 residues. The CDR3 sequence is CASSWGRSAGIKQFF. The CDR3, as DNA: TGTGCCAGCAGTTGGGGAAGGTCGGCGGGTATTAAGCAGTTCTTC.

The rearrangement joins TRBV29-1 to TRBJ2-7; 7 positions match TRBD2. The length of the CDR3 is 12 residues. V trimming: 7 bases; J trimming: 5 bases; junction bases outside the gene matches: 8. The germline CDR1 and CDR2 sequences are SQVTM and ANQGSEA. Here the CDR3 reads CSAGLPADEQYF. CDR3 DNA: TGCAGCGCGGGACTACCCGCGGACGAGCAGTACTTC.

This clonotype was seen more than once but under ten times. This may be a read error: a much more frequent sequence differs by one nucleotide. The chain carries TRBV7-2 and TRBJ2-5; 9 bases fit TRBD2. Germline V gene lookup returns CDR1 SGHTA and CDR2 FQGNSA. This CDR3 is built from 14 residues. The J segment lost 11 bases and the V segment lost 2 bases, leaving 9 bases of the junction unmatched. This CDR3 is CASSLRAGGGEQYF. The DNA of the CDR3 is TGTGCCAGCAGCTTACGAGCGGGAGGTGGTGAGCAGTACTTC.

The V and J genes are TRBV12-3 or TRBV12-4 and TRBJ2-1, with no clear D. Trimming cost V 6 bases and J 1 base, with 16 bases left between them. The CDR3 is 16 amino acids. CDR3 coding DNA: TGTGCCAGCAGCCATCCAGATTCTCGGTCCTACAATGAGCAGTTCTTC. This translates into CASSHPDSRSYNEQFF.